This TCR beta chain was obtained from a study of blood T cells in healthy people across ages. Staff drew 9 to 10 milliliters of peripheral blood from each donor. Germline V CDR1 and CDR2: DFQATT, SNEGSKA (reference sequence). V was clipped by 0 bases and J by 11 bases; unmatched bases: 25. CDR3 length equals 20 residues. Points on this clonotype: Its target is not known.

The use of a sample-barcoded 5' primer and a J-beta primer mix characterized a second PCR of roughly 6 to 12 cycles. TCRdb fed the 5' RACE reads into MiXCR, producing one record per CDR3 protein. The sample gives 1.5 million or so distinct CDR3 sequences, about 45% of which show up once; under 5% is in the top ten. Overall study results and limits: Donors of long life had a larger count of naive CD4+ cells and greater diversity than aged donors.

Material: blood. The origin of this receptor is a woman in her late teens or twenties in good health. The chain employs TRBV20-1 and TRBJ2-5; 12 bases line up with TRBD2. CDR3 in amino acids: CSARDSERQGLAGWNNEQYF. The CDR3 coding sequence is TGCAGTGCTAGAGATTCCGAACGTCAAGGACTAGCGGGATGGAACAATGAGCAGTACTTC.